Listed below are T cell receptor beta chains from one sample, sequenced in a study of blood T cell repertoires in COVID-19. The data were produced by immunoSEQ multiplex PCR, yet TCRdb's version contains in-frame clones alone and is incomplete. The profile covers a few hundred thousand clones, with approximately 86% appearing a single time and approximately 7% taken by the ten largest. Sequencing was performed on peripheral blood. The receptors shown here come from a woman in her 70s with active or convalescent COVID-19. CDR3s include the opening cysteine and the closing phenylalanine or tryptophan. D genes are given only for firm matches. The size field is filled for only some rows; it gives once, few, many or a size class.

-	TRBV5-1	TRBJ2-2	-	CASSLDGRGTGELFF	TGCGCCAGCAGCTTGGATGGGAGAGGCACCGGGGAGCTGTTTTTT
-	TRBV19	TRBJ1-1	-	CASKSRVDNEAFF	TGTGCCAGTAAATCCAGGGTGGATAATGAAGCTTTCTTT
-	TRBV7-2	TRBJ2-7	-	CASSRQDSYEQYF	TGTGCCAGCAGCAGACAGGACTCCTACGAGCAGTACTTC
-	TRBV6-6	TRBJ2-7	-	CASSYSTVRAYEQYF	TGTGCCAGCAGTTACTCGACAGTTAGAGCCTACGAGCAGTACTTC
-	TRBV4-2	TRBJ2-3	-	CASSQVVADTQYF	TGTGCCAGCAGCCAAGTCGTAGCAGATACGCAGTATTTT
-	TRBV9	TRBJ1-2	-	CASSVGTSKGGYTF	TGTGCCAGCAGCGTAGGGACTTCCAAAGGAGGCTACACCTTC
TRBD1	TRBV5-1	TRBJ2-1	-	CASSLSTGTGLLNEQFF	TGCGCCAGCAGCTTGTCAACCGGGACAGGGTTATTAAATGAGCAGTTCTTC
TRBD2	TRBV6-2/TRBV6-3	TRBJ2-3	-	CASSYSTEAGALDTQYF	TGTGCCAGCAGTTACTCGACTGAAGCGGGGGCCCTGGATACGCAGTATTTT
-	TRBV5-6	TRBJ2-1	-	CASSLGDNSYNEQFF	TGTGCCAGCAGCTTGGGGGACAATTCCTACAATGAGCAGTTCTTC
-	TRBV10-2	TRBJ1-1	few	CASSELDRGGTEAFF	TGCGCCAGCAGTGAACTTGACAGAGGGGGCACTGAAGCTTTCTTT
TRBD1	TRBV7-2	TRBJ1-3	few	CASSPGQGPGNTIYF	TGTGCCAGCAGCCCGGGACAGGGGCCTGGAAACACCATATATTTT
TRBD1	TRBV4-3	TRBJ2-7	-	CASSSDRVVSYEQYF	TGCGCCAGCAGTTCGGACAGGGTCGTCTCCTACGAGCAGTACTTC
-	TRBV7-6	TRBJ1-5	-	CASSPEGGEEQPQHF	TGTGCCAGCAGCCCCGAGGGCGGGGAGGAGCAGCCCCAGCATTTT
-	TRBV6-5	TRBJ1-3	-	CASRERLGSGNTIYF	TGTGCCAGCAGAGAGAGACTAGGCTCTGGAAACACCATATATTTT
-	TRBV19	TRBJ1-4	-	CASSIRGQLNEKLFF	TGTGCCAGTAGTATAAGAGGACAGCTCAATGAAAAACTGTTTTTT
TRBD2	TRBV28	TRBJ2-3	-	CASDRGLEGNTQYF	TGTGCCAGCGACCGGGGACTAGAGGGCAATACGCAGTATTTT
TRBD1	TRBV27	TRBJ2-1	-	CASRPGQGNNEQFF	TGTGCCAGCAGACCGGGACAGGGTAACAATGAGCAGTTCTTC
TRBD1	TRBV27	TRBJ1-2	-	CASSPNFPPGQGKKGGYGYTF	TGTGCCAGCAGCCCCAATTTCCCCCCGGGACAGGGGAAAAAAGGTGGCTATGGCTACACCTTC
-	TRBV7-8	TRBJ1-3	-	CASSLATGTGNTIYF	TGTGCCAGCAGCTTAGCCACAGGGACTGGAAACACCATATATTTT
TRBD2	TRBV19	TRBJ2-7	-	CASSSARGGEQYF	TGTGCCAGTAGTTCAGCGCGGGGAGGGGAGCAGTACTTC
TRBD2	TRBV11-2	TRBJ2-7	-	CASSLEISGGPWLRTYEQYF	TGTGCCAGCAGCTTAGAGATTAGCGGGGGTCCCTGGTTACGTACCTACGAGCAGTACTTC
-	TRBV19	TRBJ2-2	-	CASSPREISGELFF	TGTGCCAGTAGTCCCAGGGAAATAAGCGGGGAGCTGTTTTTT
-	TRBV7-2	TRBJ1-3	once	CASSVLQRSSGNTIYF	TGTGCCAGCAGCGTACTACAGCGGAGCTCTGGAAACACCATATATTTT
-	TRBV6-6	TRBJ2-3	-	CASGMEGRDTQYF	TGTGCCAGCGGAATGGAGGGGCGGGATACGCAGTATTTT
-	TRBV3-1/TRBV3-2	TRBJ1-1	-	CASSQDPPGGVLNTEAFF	TGTGCCAGCAGCCAAGATCCGCCCGGAGGGGTTTTGAACACTGAAGCTTTCTTT
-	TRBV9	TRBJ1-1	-	CASSVVAGEGEAFF	TGTGCCAGCAGCGTAGTTGCAGGGGAGGGTGAAGCTTTCTTT
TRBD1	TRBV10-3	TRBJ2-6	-	CAISETTGGAGANVLTF	TGTGCCATCAGTGAGACTACAGGGGGCGCTGGGGCCAACGTCCTGACTTTC
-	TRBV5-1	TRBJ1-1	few	CASSSSGGVGNTEAFF	TGCGCCAGCAGCTCCTCGGGGGGCGTAGGGAACACTGAAGCTTTCTTT
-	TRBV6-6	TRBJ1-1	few	CASEHRQVRLGAFF	TGTGCCAGCGAGCATCGGCAGGTTCGCTTAGGAGCTTTCTTT
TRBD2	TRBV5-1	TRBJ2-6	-	CASSTLAGGFSGANVLTF	TGCGCCAGCAGCACTCTAGCGGGGGGTTTCTCTGGGGCCAACGTCCTGACTTTC
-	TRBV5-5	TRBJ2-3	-	CASSWTDYNTDTQYF	TGTGCCAGCAGTTGGACGGACTATAACACAGATACGCAGTATTTT
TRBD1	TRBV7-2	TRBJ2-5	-	CASSPRTGSGETQYF	TGTGCCAGCAGCCCCCGGACAGGGAGTGGAGAGACCCAGTACTTC
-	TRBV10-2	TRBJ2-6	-	CASSPTLRISGANVLTF	TGCGCCAGCAGTCCGACTTTGAGGATATCTGGGGCCAACGTCCTGACTTTC
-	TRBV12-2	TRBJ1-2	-	CASRLGRDSFYGYTF	TGTGCAAGTCGCTTAGGGCGGGACAGTTTCTATGGCTACACCTTC
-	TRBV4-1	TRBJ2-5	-	CASVPQETQYF	TGCGCCAGCGTCCCACAAGAGACCCAGTACTTC
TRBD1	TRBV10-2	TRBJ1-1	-	CASSTTGGETEAFF	TGCGCCAGCAGTACGACAGGGGGAGAGACTGAAGCTTTCTTT
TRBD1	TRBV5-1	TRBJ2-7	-	CASSASRGQGPYEQYF	TGCGCCAGCAGCGCCTCTAGGGGACAGGGTCCCTACGAGCAGTACTTC
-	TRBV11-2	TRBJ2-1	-	CASSFLVTNEQFF	TGTGCCAGCAGCTTTTTAGTAACCAATGAGCAGTTCTTC
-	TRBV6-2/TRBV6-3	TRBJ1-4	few	CASSDSLGGYEKLFF	TGTGCCAGCAGCGATAGTCTCGGGGGGTATGAAAAACTGTTTTTT
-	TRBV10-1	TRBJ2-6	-	CASSERRGSGANVLTF	TGCGCCAGCAGTGAGAGAAGGGGCTCTGGGGCCAACGTCCTGACTTTC
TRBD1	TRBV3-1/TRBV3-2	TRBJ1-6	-	CASSQAGTGVSPLHF	TGTGCCAGCAGCCAAGCCGGGACAGGGGTCTCACCCCTCCACTTT
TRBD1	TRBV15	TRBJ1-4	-	CATSRLIQGNREKLFF	TGTGCCACCAGCAGACTTATACAGGGGAATCGTGAAAAACTGTTTTTT
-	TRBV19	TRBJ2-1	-	CASSILGLGVENEQFF	TGTGCCAGTAGTATTCTAGGGTTAGGGGTCGAGAATGAGCAGTTCTTC
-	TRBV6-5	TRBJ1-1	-	CASRRNRESTEAFF	TGTGCCAGCAGGCGCAACAGGGAGAGCACTGAAGCTTTCTTT
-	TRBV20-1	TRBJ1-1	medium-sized	CSAINTEAFF	TGCAGTGCAATAAACACTGAAGCTTTCTTT
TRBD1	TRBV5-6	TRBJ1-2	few	CASSSTGDRYYGYTF	TGTGCCAGCAGCTCTACTGGGGACAGGTACTATGGCTACACCTTC
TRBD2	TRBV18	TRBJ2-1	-	CASSRMTGTSVYNEQFF	TGTGCCAGCTCACGAATGACCGGGACTAGCGTATACAATGAGCAGTTCTTC
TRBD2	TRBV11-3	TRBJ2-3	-	CASSLRGGQDTQYF	TGTGCCAGCAGCTTGCGGGGGGGCCAGGATACGCAGTATTTT
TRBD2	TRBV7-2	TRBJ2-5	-	CASSLAERGGRETQYF	TGTGCCAGCAGCTTAGCAGAGCGGGGGGGCCGGGAGACCCAGTACTTC
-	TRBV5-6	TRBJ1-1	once	CASSSFGGKAEAFF	TGTGCCAGCAGCTCCTTTGGGGGGAAGGCTGAAGCTTTCTTT
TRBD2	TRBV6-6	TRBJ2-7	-	CASSSGGTKLAYEQYF	TGTGCCAGCAGTTCCGGGGGGACTAAGTTAGCCTACGAGCAGTACTTC
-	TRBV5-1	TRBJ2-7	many	CASSHGRGYEQYF	TGCGCCAGCAGCCACGGCAGGGGATACGAGCAGTACTTC
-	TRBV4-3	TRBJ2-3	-	CASSQDSSGGRDTQYF	TGCGCCAGCAGCCAAGATTCCTCTGGGGGCAGAGATACGCAGTATTTT
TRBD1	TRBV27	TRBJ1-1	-	CASSLLGGMNTEAFF	TGTGCCAGCAGTTTATTAGGGGGCATGAACACTGAAGCTTTCTTT